What follows is one T cell receptor (beta chain) and its context. As yet, its antigen is unknown. This specimen belongs to a study of cytomegalovirus exposure and HLA in healthy donors. In the PCR, 60 Vbeta and 13 Jbeta primers were used. Profiled with immunoSEQ multiplex PCR; TCRdb holds only in-frame clones, not every one. The repertoire has some 110,000 clones, roughly 73% of them found once; the top ten carry about 2.5%. The CDR3 has 12 amino acids. Germline lookup yields CDR1 SQVTM and CDR2 ANQGSEA. Trimming took 7 bases from V and 2 from J; bases not matched to a gene: 4. Study results and limitations: TCR beta V- and J-gene trimming, according to a later analysis, was linked to a missense DCLRE1C variant.

The rearrangement joins TRBV29-1 to TRBJ2-5; 7 nucleotides line up with TRBD1. Sequencing was performed on PBMCs. The receptor's source is a middle-aged man in good health and CMV-seronegative. CDR3 amino acids: CSAGQAQETQYF. DNA of the CDR3: TGCAGCGCTGGACAGGCTCAAGAGACCCAGTACTTC. The full variable domain, its missing parts supplied by reference TRBV29-1 and TRBJ2-5, is SAVISQKPSRDICQRGTSLTIQCQVDSQVTMMFWYRQQPGQSLTLIATANQGSEATYESGFVIDKFPISRPNLTFSTLTVSNMSPEDSSIYLCSAGQAQETQYFGPGTRLLVL.